This TCR beta chain was retrieved from a study of blood T cells in healthy people across ages. In germline, CDR1 is MNHEY, CDR2 SMNVEV (reference sequence). Trimming removed 5 bases at V and 12 bases at J, with 11 bases between. The CDR3 extends over 11 amino acids. Primers used in a second PCR of roughly 6 to 12 cycles were a sample-barcoded 5' primer and a J-beta primer mix. In TCRdb, the 5' RACE reads were re-called with MiXCR into one record per CDR3 protein. The table has about 1.1 million distinct CDR3 sequences, roughly two fifths seen once; the top ten hold around 13%. Overall study findings and caveats: Unsorted PBMCs ruled out conclusive naive versus antigen-experienced comparison. When set beside aged donors, long-lived donors presented more naive CD4+ cells and higher diversity.

About this clonotype: The target antigen is unknown.

This sequence originates from a man in his late teens or twenties in good health. Source material: blood. This chain connects TRBV27 to TRBJ2-1; D is tentatively TRBD1 or TRBD2 (7 bases each). The DNA of the CDR3 is TGTGCCAGCAGTCCAGGGGGGGTGCAGTTCTTC. Protein product: CASSPGGVQFF.